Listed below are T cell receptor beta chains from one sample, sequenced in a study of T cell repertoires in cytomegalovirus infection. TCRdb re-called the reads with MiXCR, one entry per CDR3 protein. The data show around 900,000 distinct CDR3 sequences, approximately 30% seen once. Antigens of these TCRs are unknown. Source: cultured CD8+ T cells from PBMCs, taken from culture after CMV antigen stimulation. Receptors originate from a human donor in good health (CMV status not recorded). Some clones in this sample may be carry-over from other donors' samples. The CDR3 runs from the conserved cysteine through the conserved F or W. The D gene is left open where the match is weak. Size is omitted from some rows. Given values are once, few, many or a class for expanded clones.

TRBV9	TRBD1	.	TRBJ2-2	TGTGCCAGCAGCGTAGTGAAAGGGGGCTCTTCGAACACCGGGGAGCTGTTTTTT	CASSVVKGGSSNTGELFF
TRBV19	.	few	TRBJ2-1	TGTGCCAGTACCTCCGGCCTCTACAATGAGCAGTTCTTC	CASTSGLYNEQFF
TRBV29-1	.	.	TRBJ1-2	TGCAGCGTTGGTGGGGACACCATCTATGGCTACACCTTC	CSVGGDTIYGYTF
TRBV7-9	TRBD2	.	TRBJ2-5	TGTGCCAGCAGCCAGACTAGCGGGGACCGGCAAGAGACCCAGTACTTC	CASSQTSGDRQETQYF
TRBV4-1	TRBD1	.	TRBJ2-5	TGCACCAGCAGCCCAGGGACAGGGGGCGAAGAGACCCAGTACTTC	CTSSPGTGGEETQYF
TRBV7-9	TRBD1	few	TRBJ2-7	TGTGCCAGCAGCCCTCCGACAGGGGAATCCTACGAGCAGTACTTC	CASSPPTGESYEQYF
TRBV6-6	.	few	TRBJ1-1	TGTGCCAGCAGTTACGTTGGGGCCAACACTGAAGCTTTCTTT	CASSYVGANTEAFF
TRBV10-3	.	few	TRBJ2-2	TGTGCCATCAGTGAGGCTAGTTTGAACACCGGGGAGCTGTTTTTT	CAISEASLNTGELFF
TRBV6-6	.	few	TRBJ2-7	TGTGCCAGCATCACCCTGACAGACCCCTACGAGCAGTACTTC	CASITLTDPYEQYF
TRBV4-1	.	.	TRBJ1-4	TGCGCCAGCAGCCAAGGCCCGGGGCTTAATGAAAAACTGTTTTTT	CASSQGPGLNEKLFF
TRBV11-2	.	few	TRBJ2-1	TGTGCCAGCAGCCCCAACCGGGGGATTTCCTACAATGAGCAGTTCTTC	CASSPNRGISYNEQFF
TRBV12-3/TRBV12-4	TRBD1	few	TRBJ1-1	TGTGCCAGCAGCACCAGGGGGGGGACCACTGAAGCTTTCTTT	CASSTRGGTTEAFF
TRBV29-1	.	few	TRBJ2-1	TGCAGCGTTGTCCCAGGCCCGATCTACAATGAGCAGTTCTTC	CSVVPGPIYNEQFF
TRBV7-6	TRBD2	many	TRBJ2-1	TGTGCCAGCAGCCCGACTAGCGGGTACAATGAGCAGTTCTTC	CASSPTSGYNEQFF
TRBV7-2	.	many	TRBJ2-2	TGTGCCAGCAGCTTACCAGCGGGGAACACCGGGGAGCTGTTTTTT	CASSLPAGNTGELFF
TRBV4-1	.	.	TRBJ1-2	TGCGCCAGCAGCCATGGACCTTCATCTACGGATGGCTACACCTTC	CASSHGPSSTDGYTF
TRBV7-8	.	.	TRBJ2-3	TGTGCCAGCAGCTTAGCCCAACGGGCAGATACGCAGTATTTT	CASSLAQRADTQYF
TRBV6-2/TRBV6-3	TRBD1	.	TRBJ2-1	TGTGCCAGCAGTTACGGGGGACAGATAGTTCTTTTTTGGGATGAGCAGTTCTTC	CASSYGGQIVLFWDEQFF
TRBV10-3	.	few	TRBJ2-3	TGTGCCATCAGTGTACAGATCTCAGATACGCAGTATTTT	CAISVQISDTQYF
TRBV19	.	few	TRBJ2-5	TGTGCCAGTAGTATAGGCGAAAGGTTGGGGACCCAGTACTTC	CASSIGERLGTQYF
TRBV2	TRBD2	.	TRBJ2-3	TGTGCCAGCAGTGAAGCCCTCTTGACTAGCGGTTATGGGACAGATACGCAGTATTTT	CASSEALLTSGYGTDTQYF
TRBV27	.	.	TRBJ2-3	TGTGCCAGCAGTCTCGCGGCGGGGCGAACCACAGATACGCAGTATTTT	CASSLAAGRTTDTQYF
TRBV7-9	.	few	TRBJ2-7	TGTGCCAGCAGCCGACCTTCGGCTAGGTCCTACGAGCAGTACTTC	CASSRPSARSYEQYF
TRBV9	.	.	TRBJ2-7	TGTGCCAGCAGTGTTGGGGACTACGAGCAGTACTTC	CASSVGDYEQYF
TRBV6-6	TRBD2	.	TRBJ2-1	TGTGCCAGCAGTTACTCGACTAGCGGGACAAATGAGCAGTTCTTC	CASSYSTSGTNEQFF
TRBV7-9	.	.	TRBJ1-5	TGTGCCAGCAGCTCTCGGGGGGCCCATCAGCCCCAGCATTTT	CASSSRGAHQPQHF
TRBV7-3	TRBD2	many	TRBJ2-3	TGTGCCAGCAGCTTATACGGGGGGGCCGGAGATACGCAGTATTTT	CASSLYGGAGDTQYF
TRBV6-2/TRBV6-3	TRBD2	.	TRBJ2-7	TGTGCCAGCAGTTTAGCGGGGAGGGTCTACGAGCAGTACTTC	CASSLAGRVYEQYF
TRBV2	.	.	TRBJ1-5	TGTGCCAGCAGTGAATGGGAAGGGGGTCAGCCCCAGCATTTT	CASSEWEGGQPQHF
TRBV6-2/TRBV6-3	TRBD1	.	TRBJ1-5	TGTGCCAGCAGTTACGCCGGGACAGGATTGTATAGCAATCAGCCCCAGCATTTT	CASSYAGTGLYSNQPQHF
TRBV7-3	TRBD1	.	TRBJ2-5	TGTGCCAGCAGCTTAATAGGGGGCCGTGAGACCCAGTACTTC	CASSLIGGRETQYF
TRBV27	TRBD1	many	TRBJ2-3	TGTGCCAGCAGTTTCCTGGGACAGGGATTCCCAGATACGCAGTATTTT	CASSFLGQGFPDTQYF
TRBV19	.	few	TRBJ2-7	TGTGCCAGTAGTCGCCAGGGACGGGGCGAGCAGTACTTC	CASSRQGRGEQYF
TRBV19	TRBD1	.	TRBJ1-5	TGTGCCAGTAGACCACAGGGGGCGATTCAGCCCCAGCATTTT	CASRPQGAIQPQHF
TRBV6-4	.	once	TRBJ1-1	TGTGCCAGCAAGCAGGGTGTGAACACTGAAGCTTTCTTT	CASKQGVNTEAFF
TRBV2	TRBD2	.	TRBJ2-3	TGTGCCAGCAGTGAACGTGGGGCTAGCGGGGGGCTGGGAGATACGCAGTATTTT	CASSERGASGGLGDTQYF
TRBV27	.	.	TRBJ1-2	TGTGCCAGCAGTATCCGACAGGAAAAGATGAATGGCTACACCTTC	CASSIRQEKMNGYTF
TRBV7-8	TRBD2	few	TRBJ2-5	TGTGCCAGCAGCACAGACGGGGGGGCGTTAACGTCAGAGACCCAGTACTTC	CASSTDGGALTSETQYF
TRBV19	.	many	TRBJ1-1	TGTGCCAGCACCCCGGGCACTGAAGCTTTCTTT	CASTPGTEAFF
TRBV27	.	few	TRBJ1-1	TGTGCCAGCAGTTTCATTGGCGGCCTGAACACTGAAGCTTTCTTT	CASSFIGGLNTEAFF
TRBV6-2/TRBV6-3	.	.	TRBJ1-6	TGTGCCAGCAGTTACCCATCAGGAGATATTCATTCACCCCTCCACTTT	CASSYPSGDIHSPLHF
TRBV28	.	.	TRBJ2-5	TGTGCCAGCAGTTTCGGGGGCGAGGGAGAGACCCAGTACTTC	CASSFGGEGETQYF
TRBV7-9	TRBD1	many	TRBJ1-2	TGTGCCAGCAGCCAGTCCCGGGACAGGGACTCCGAGCGGGGTGGCTACACCTTC	CASSQSRDRDSERGGYTF
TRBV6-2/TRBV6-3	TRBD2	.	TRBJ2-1	TGTGCCAGCAGTTACTCGAACCCGGGGGGTTACAATGAGCAGTTCTTC	CASSYSNPGGYNEQFF
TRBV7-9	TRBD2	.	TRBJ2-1	TGTGCCAGCAGAACTATGGGAGCGGGGGGATTATCCTACAATGAGCAGTTCTTC	CASRTMGAGGLSYNEQFF
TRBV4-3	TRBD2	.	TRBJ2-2	TGCGCCAGCAGCCAAGTTGATATCACTAGCGGGGGCCCGAACACCGGGGAGCTGTTTTTT	CASSQVDITSGGPNTGELFF
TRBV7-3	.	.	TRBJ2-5	TGTGCCAGCAGCCCGGCAGGGGCAGGGCAAGAGACCCAGTACTTC	CASSPAGAGQETQYF